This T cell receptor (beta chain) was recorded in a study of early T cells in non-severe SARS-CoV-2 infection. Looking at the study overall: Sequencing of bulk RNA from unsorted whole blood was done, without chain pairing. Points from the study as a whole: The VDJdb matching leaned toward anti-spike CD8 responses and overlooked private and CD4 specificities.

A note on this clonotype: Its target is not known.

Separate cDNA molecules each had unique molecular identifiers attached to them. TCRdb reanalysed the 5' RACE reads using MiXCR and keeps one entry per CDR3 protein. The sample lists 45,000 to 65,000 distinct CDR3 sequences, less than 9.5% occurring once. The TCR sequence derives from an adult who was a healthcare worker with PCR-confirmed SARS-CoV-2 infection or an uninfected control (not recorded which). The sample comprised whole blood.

CDR3 sequence: CASSPDSGSPEFTGELFF. The CDR3 nucleotides read TGTGCCAGCTCACCGGATAGCGGAAGCCCCGAATTCACCGGGGAGCTGTTTTTT. The V call is TRBV18, the J call TRBJ2-2; tentatively, D is TRBD2 (6 bases). Trimming cost V 3 bases and J 4 bases, with 21 bases left between them. Looked up from germline, CDR1 is KGHSH and CDR2 is LQKENI. The CDR3 has 18 residues.